These 24 T cell receptor beta chains came from one sample sequenced in a study of blood T cell repertoires in COVID-19 (dated by TCRdb to the early 2020s). To prepare the library, the immunoSEQ multiplex PCR assay was applied. This immuneACCESS table, as held by TCRdb, lists in-frame sequences with V and J called but not all clones. Of the missing ones, under half trace to an unresolved V gene in checked studies; the others have no known cause. This sample has 9,500 to 11,000 clones in its table, and 70% to 90% of those were observed once. Around 25% of the sample is taken by the ten largest. Material for sequencing was peripheral blood. These receptors all come from a man younger than 40 with active or convalescent COVID-19.

This clone was recorded a few times. This chain connects TRBV11-3 to TRBJ2-1, with a tentative D call TRBD1 (5 bases). V was cut by 5 bases and J by 3 bases, with 11 bases left in between. Germline V gives CDR1 SGHNT, CDR2 YENEEA. The CDR3 runs to 14 residues. CDR3 sequence reads: CASSPPDSYNEQFF. The CDR3 DNA is TGTGCCAGCAGCCCTCCCGACAGCTACAATGAGCAGTTCTTC.

The rearrangement uses TRBV2 and TRBJ2-5; 7 bases are shared with TRBD1. This CDR3 is built from 13 residues. Germline CDR1 and CDR2: SNHLY and FYNNEI. V was pared by 7 bases and J by 4 bases, with 6 bases of the junction left unmatched. The CDR3 region is CASKRGTAETQYF. The CDR3 DNA follows: TGTGCCAGCAAAAGGGGGACAGCAGAGACCCAGTACTTC.

The chain carries TRBV10-3 and TRBJ2-2, with 9 bases aligning to TRBD1. Trimming took 10 bases from V and 4 from J; bases not matched to a gene: 10. CDR1 is ENHRY, CDR2 SYGVKD, per germline. The CDR3 sequence is 15 residues long. In DNA, the CDR3 is TGTGCCACCGGGGCGGGACAGGGCGGCACCGGGGAGCTGTTTTTT. Protein: CATGAGQGGTGELFF.

By share of the sample, this clone is medium-sized (0.01 to 0.1%). The chain combines TRBV6-5 with TRBJ1-2, with D possibly matching TRBD1 (5 bases). V was clipped by 6 bases and J by 4 bases, with 9 bases between them. This CDR3 spans 12 amino acids. The germline gives CDR1 MNHEY, CDR2 SVGAGI. The CDR3 region is CASSPGGYGYTF. DNA for the CDR3: TGTGCCAGCAGCCCCGGGGGCTATGGCTACACCTTC.

This chain joins TRBV5-4 and TRBJ2-5, with D possibly matching TRBD1 (6 bases). Per the germline V gene, CDR1 is SGHNT and CDR2 is YYREEE (reference sequence). Deletions cut 4 bases from V and 2 bases from J, with 12 bases between. The CDR3 sequence is 14 residues long. The CDR3 protein is CASSPMGHQETQYF. The CDR3 DNA follows: TGTGCCAGCAGCCCTATGGGACATCAAGAGACCCAGTACTTC. Filled out from reference TRBV5-4 and TRBJ2-5, the complete variable domain reads ETGVTQSPTHLIKTRGQQVTLRCSSQSGHNTVSWYQQALGQGPQFIFQYYREEENGRGNFPPRFSGLQFPNYSSELNVNALELDDSALYLCASSPMGHQETQYFGPGTRLLVL.

V usage is TRBV18 and J usage is TRBJ1-5; 10 bases map to TRBD1. This CDR3 region has 15 residues. V gave up 2 bases and J gave up 7 bases; unmatched junction bases: 5. Germline V gene data show CDR1 as KGHSH and CDR2 as LQKENI. The CDR3 here is CASSPGTTGGQPQHF. DNA of the CDR3: TGTGCCAGCTCACCAGGTACGACAGGGGGCCAGCCCCAGCATTTT.

This clone was counted once. The genes are TRBV10-2 and TRBJ1-1, with a tentative D call TRBD1 (6 bases). CDR1 is WSHSY, CDR2 SAAADI, per germline. The CDR3 has 14 residues. The V gene lost 4 bases and the J gene lost 1 base, with 10 bases spanning the gap. CDR3 protein: CASSVATGNTEAFF. CDR3 DNA sequence: TGCGCCAGCAGTGTGGCGACAGGGAACACTGAAGCTTTCTTT.

This sequence joins TRBV2 and TRBJ2-5; 7 positions agree with TRBD1. V lost 5 bases and J lost 9; bases outside the gene matches: 9. The length of the CDR3 is 13 residues. Germline V gene sequence: CDR1 SNHLY, CDR2 FYNNEI. CDR3 loop: CASSRTGPMAQYF. The CDR3 region has the DNA TGTGCCAGCAGTAGGACAGGCCCCATGGCCCAGTACTTC.

J is TRBJ1-2 and V is TRBV18; a weak D match, TRBD1 (6 bases). Germline V CDR1 and CDR2: KGHSH, LQKENI. Trimming took off 4 bases at V and 6 bases at J, with 12 bases between the two ends. The CDR3 is made up of 13 amino acids. This chain's CDR3 is CASSRNRDDGYTF. DNA for the CDR3: TGTGCCAGCTCACGGAACAGGGACGATGGCTACACCTTC.

This chain joins TRBV10-3 and TRBJ2-3; TRBD2 agrees at 7 bases. J gave up 1 base and V 7 bases, and 5 bases lay outside the gene matches. Germline V gene sequence: CDR1 ENHRY, CDR2 SYGVKD. The CDR3 consists of 14 residues. The CDR3 spells CAITRGGGTDTQYF. The CDR3 DNA follows: TGTGCCATCACTCGCGGGGGTGGCACAGATACGCAGTATTTT.

The V call is TRBV11-2, the J call TRBJ2-4, with a possible D match to TRBD1 (5 bases). This CDR3 has 16 residues. Trimming shortened V by 1 base and J by 0 bases, and 10 bases separated the two germline ends. From germline, CDR1 is SGHAT and CDR2 FQNNGV. The CDR3 DNA is TGTGCCAGCAGCTTAGTTGGCCAGGGAGCCAAAAACATTCAGTACTTC. The encoded protein is CASSLVGQGAKNIQYF.

Only one count was recorded for this clone. The V call is TRBV5-4, the J call TRBJ2-3; D might be TRBD1 (7 bases). This CDR3 has 17 amino acids. Trimming pared 4 bases from V and 4 bases from J, leaving 22 bases between. Per germline, CDR1 SGHNT and CDR2 YYREEE (reference sequence). The CDR3, as DNA: TGTGCCAGCAGCGGCCCGGAGGGGGCGGATTCTCCAGATACGCAGTATTTT. Residues: CASSGPEGADSPDTQYF.

The genes are TRBV4-2 and TRBJ2-5; D possibly corresponds to TRBD2 (5 bases). The CDR3 length is 12 residues. Looked up from germline, CDR1 is LGHNA and CDR2 is YNFKEQ. V was pared by 4 bases and J by 4 bases, with 7 bases between. The CDR3 bases are TGTGCCAGCAGCCCCGAGGGAGAGACCCAGTACTTC. Protein product: CASSPEGETQYF.

This chain connects TRBV6-4 to TRBJ2-3, with D perhaps TRBD1 (6 bases). Germline-derived CDR1 and CDR2 are MRHNA and SNTAGT. The CDR3 extends over 13 amino acids. Deletions cut 6 bases from V and 2 bases from J, with 9 bases between. The CDR3 DNA is TGTGCCAGCAGCCCAGGGGCCACAGATACGCAGTATTTT. This encodes CASSPGATDTQYF.

The chain couples TRBV28 to TRBJ1-1; D not certain. V was cut by 7 bases and J by 4 bases, with 10 bases left in between. The CDR3 length is 12 residues. CDR1 and CDR2 from the germline V gene are MDHEN and SYDVKM. CDR3 in DNA: TGTGCCAGCATAACTGGAGGCACTGAAGCTTTCTTT. It yields the protein CASITGGTEAFF.

The chain combines TRBV19 with TRBJ1-5; 10 nucleotides line up with TRBD1. The V segment lost 6 bases and the J segment 6 bases; nucleotides outside the gene matches: 5. Germline V gene sequence: CDR1 LNHDA, CDR2 SQIVND (reference sequence). The CDR3 is 14 amino acids. DNA of the CDR3: TGTGCCAGTAGCGGGACAGGGGATTCTCAGCCCCAGCATTTT. Its protein is CASSGTGDSQPQHF.

This clone was seen only a few times. This chain uses TRBV2 with TRBJ1-1; no definite D call. Trimming stripped 7 bases from V and 3 bases from J, with 12 bases between. Germline V gene data show CDR1 as SNHLY and CDR2 as FYNNEI. This CDR3 spans 13 amino acids. In DNA, the CDR3 is TGTGCCAGCACCCTCCTCCAGGACACTGAAGCTTTCTTT. This sequence encodes CASTLLQDTEAFF.

J is TRBJ1-5 and V is TRBV27, with D possibly TRBD1 on 5 matching bases. Between the trimmed V and J ends, which lost 7 bases and 0 bases, there was a span of 10 bases. In germline, CDR1 is MNHEY, CDR2 SMNVEV (reference sequence). The CDR3 is 14 amino acids. CDR3 bases: TGTGCCAGCAAAGACAGCGATAGCAATCAGCCCCAGCATTTT. This translates into CASKDSDSNQPQHF.

The gene calls are TRBV5-1 and TRBJ1-6; tentatively, D is TRBD1 (6 bases). V lost 0 bases and J lost 10, with 14 bases in between. Germline V lookup: CDR1 SGHRS, CDR2 YFSETQ. The CDR3 has 15 residues. The CDR3 DNA sequence: TGCGCCAGCAGCTTGGAACAGGGAGGGGGGTCACCCCTCCACTTT. It specifies CASSLEQGGGSPLHF.

V is TRBV30 and J is TRBJ2-5; maybe TRBD1 (6 bases). Germline values: CDR1 GTSNPN, CDR2 SVGIG (reference sequence). Trimming cost V 5 bases and J 2 bases, with 12 bases left between them. The CDR3 length is 13 residues. Here the CDR3 reads CAWARDTQETQYF. The CDR3, as DNA: TGTGCCTGGGCCCGGGACACTCAAGAGACCCAGTACTTC.

This rearrangement joins TRBV5-6 to TRBJ2-7; D is possibly TRBD2 (5 bases). Germline V gene data show CDR1 as SGHDT and CDR2 as YYEEEE. The CDR3 totals 13 residues. V dropped 0 bases and J dropped 5 bases, with 9 bases sitting between them. Here the CDR3 DNA reads TGTGCCAGCAGCTTGGGTCCGGGAAACGAGCAGTACTTC. It is translated as CASSLGPGNEQYF.

This chain joins TRBV10-3 and TRBJ1-1, with D maybe TRBD1 (6 bases). V lost 0 bases, J lost 4 bases, and 18 bases lay in between. The CDR3 loop spans 17 amino acids. Germline V gene data show CDR1 as ENHRY and CDR2 as SYGVKD. CDR3 DNA sequence: TGTGCCATCAGTGAGTCTGGGGGCGGACTAGGGAGCACTGAAGCTTTCTTT. It translates to CAISESGGGLGSTEAFF.

The chain is built from TRBV19 and TRBJ1-2; maybe TRBD1 (6 bases). Deletions cut 4 bases from V and 4 bases from J, with 13 bases between. Germline V gives CDR1 LNHDA, CDR2 SQIVND (reference sequence). The CDR3 extends over 14 amino acids. The CDR3 region is CASSSAGATYGYTF. The CDR3 region has the DNA TGTGCCAGTAGTAGTGCAGGGGCTACCTATGGCTACACCTTC. Full variable domain (rest looked up from reference TRBV19 and TRBJ1-2): DGGITQSPKYLFRKEGQNVTLSCEQNLNHDAMYWYRQDPGQGLRLIYYSQIVNDFQKGDIAEGYSVSREKKESFPLTVTSAQKNPTAFYLCASSSAGATYGYTFGSGTRLTVV.

This chain uses TRBV19 with TRBJ2-2, with 9 nucleotides matching TRBD2. With V trimmed by 3 bases and J by 7 bases, 3 bases remained unmatched. The CDR3 sequence is 14 residues long. The germline V gene encodes CDR1 LNHDA and CDR2 SQIVND (reference sequence). Here the CDR3 DNA reads TGTGCCAGTAGTATCCTAGCGGGGTACGGGGAGCTGTTTTTT. Its translation is CASSILAGYGELFF.